This T cell receptor beta chain originates from a study of OX40 agonist ivuxolimab in advanced cancers. Regarding the research as a whole: Ivuxolimab was a fully human IgG2 agonistic monoclonal antibody targeting the costimulatory receptor OX40 (CD134). Intravenous ivuxolimab was administered to patients every 2 weeks at six dose levels: 0.01, 0.1, 0.3, 1.5, 3 and 10 mg/kg. Of the roughly 51 patients in dose escalation, 19 had hepatocellular carcinoma, some 15 had melanoma, 9 had renal cell carcinoma and 9 had head and neck cancer. In the dose-escalation cohort, roughly 82% of patients were male, and the mean age was approximately 60 years with a range of about 20 to 80. Patients were allowed to have had prior anti-PD-1, anti-PD-L1 or anti-CTLA-4 therapy, and around 40% of the dose-escalation patients had previously received checkpoint inhibitors. Partial responses occurred in three dose-escalation patients, of whom one had hepatocellular carcinoma and two had cutaneous melanoma. Peripheral TCRbeta sequencing was intended to test whether TCR sequence diversity was altered and clonal T-cell expansion was caused by ivuxolimab. The paper reports the monotherapy dose-escalation portion (N of about 51 patients) of the phase I ivuxolimab trial.

Genomic DNA was extracted from sorted cells for sequencing of the TCRbeta CDR3 region. The immunoSEQ Assay was used to sequence the TCRbeta CDR3 regions. Sourced from immuneACCESS, this table was stored by TCRdb with only in-frame sequences that have V and J called. A share of the clones is absent; for the studies checked, an unresolved V gene accounts for under half, and the remainder has no known explanation. Present in this sample are 90,000 to 150,000 clones, 85% to 90% of which were seen just once. 0.55% of the sample belongs to the ten largest clones. The sample holds a few counts of this clone. Its antigen is unknown. No much larger clone is present one base from it, and per-base qualities are unavailable. V is reduced by 7 bases and J by 7 bases, leaving a spacing of 11 bases between them. There are 13 amino acids in the CDR3, from cysteine to phenylalanine inclusive. The sequence is cut down to CDR3 DNA, 39 bases in frame from base 1. The germline V gene (reference sequence) provides CDR1 LNHDA and CDR2 SQIVND.

Patients with autoimmune disease history or receiving systemic immunosuppression were excluded from the trial. In every dose cohort, peripheral blood was drawn for TCR sequencing at baseline, cycle 4 day 1, and cycle 7 day 1. The samples were taken from a phase I, first-in-human, multicenter, open-label dose-escalation trial of ivuxolimab. Adults with locally advanced or metastatic melanoma, renal cell carcinoma, hepatocellular carcinoma or head and neck squamous cell carcinoma were enrolled in the trial. CD4+ and CD8+ T cells were sorted separately from peripheral blood before TCR sequencing. The investigation overall reported the following: In the 0.1-3.0 mg/kg groups, partial responders had among the lowest normalized peripheral clonal expansion, particularly in CD8+ T cells. At doses of 0.1 to 3.0 mg/kg, clonal expansion of both CD4+ and CD8+ T cells in blood was seen between baseline and week 6. Which antigens the clonally expanded peripheral T cells were specific for was not determined. Low levels of normalized T-cell clonal expansion were also seen in some patients who did not respond. After ivuxolimab, more expanded clones were found on average in CD8+ T cells than in CD4+ T cells.

This material consisted of CD4+ or CD8+ T cells sorted from blood, taken in a trial of the OX40 agonist ivuxolimab. The source of this sequence is an adult with an advanced solid tumor such as melanoma, head and neck, liver or kidney cancer. The chain is encoded by TRBV19 joined to TRBJ1-6, with a weak D call of TRBD1 (6 bases match). This receptor carries the CDR3 CASTTGRNSPLHF. Read as DNA, the sequence is TGTGCCAGTACCACAGGGAGAAATTCACCCCTCCACTTT.